This is a list of T cell receptor beta chains from one sample in a study of identical twins. TCRdb used MiXCR to reprocess the 5' RACE reads, holding one entry per CDR3 protein. The sample shows approximately 150,000 distinct CDR3 sequences, around 3.5% of them seen only once. The sample consisted of memory T cells sorted from blood. The receptors shown here come from a man younger than 30 in good health. Both conserved end residues are part of each CDR3. A D gene is named only where the DNA matches it firmly. Each size is how often the clone was seen (once, few, many) or a class if it is expanded.

d_call clone_size j_call v_call cdr3_aa cdr3_nt
TRBD1 many TRBJ1-6 TRBV7-2 CASSLGGTGGSPLHF TGTGCCAGCAGCTTAGGGGGGACAGGGGGTTCACCCCTCCACTTT
TRBD1 many TRBJ2-5 TRBV28 CASSHFRGQGVETQYF TGTGCCAGCAGTCACTTCCGAGGACAGGGGGTCGAGACCCAGTACTTC
TRBD1 many TRBJ2-4 TRBV5-8 CASSLFSGQGAKNIQYF TGTGCCAGCAGTTTGTTTTCGGGACAGGGGGCCAAAAACATTCAGTACTTC
- many TRBJ2-5 TRBV12-3/TRBV12-4 CASSLAAQTETQYF TGTGCCAGCAGTTTAGCTGCGCAGACGGAGACCCAGTACTTC
- many TRBJ1-1 TRBV3-1 CASSRLSTEAFF TGTGCCAGCAGCCGGCTGAGCACTGAAGCTTTCTTT
- many TRBJ2-2 TRBV5-1 CASSPKGGESGELFF TGCGCCAGCAGCCCGAAAGGGGGAGAGAGCGGGGAGCTGTTTTTT
TRBD2 many TRBJ2-3 TRBV6-2/TRBV6-3 CASGGTSGYTDTQYF TGTGCCAGCGGCGGGACTAGCGGGTACACAGATACGCAGTATTTT
- many TRBJ2-1 TRBV7-8 CASSLGPAAEQFF TGTGCCAGCAGCTTGGGACCGGCGGCTGAGCAGTTCTTC
TRBD1 many TRBJ2-7 TRBV20-1 CSAGTGVSYEQYF TGCAGTGCTGGGACAGGGGTGTCCTACGAGCAGTACTTC
TRBD2 few TRBJ2-1 TRBV11-1 CASSLRASGLLYNEQFF TGTGCCAGCAGCTTACGGGCTAGCGGTCTTCTCTACAATGAGCAGTTCTTC
- few TRBJ2-2 TRBV7-2 CASSLEAGNTGELFF TGTGCCAGCAGCTTAGAGGCAGGGAACACCGGGGAGCTGTTTTTT
TRBD1 many TRBJ1-5 TRBV7-2 CASSWGQDNQPQHF TGTGCCAGCAGCTGGGGACAGGACAATCAGCCCCAGCATTTT
- many TRBJ2-7 TRBV18 CASSPGEPGSSYEQYF TGTGCCAGCTCACCCGGAGAGCCAGGGTCCTCCTACGAGCAGTACTTC
- many TRBJ2-1 TRBV10-3 CAISESHNRAGDEQFF TGTGCCATCAGTGAGTCCCACAATAGGGCTGGCGATGAGCAGTTCTTC
TRBD2 many TRBJ2-5 TRBV29-1 CSVRLAGQQETQYF TGCAGCGTCCGACTAGCGGGACAACAAGAGACCCAGTACTTC
TRBD1 many TRBJ2-1 TRBV29-1 CSANPTGQGVDEQFF TGCAGCGCCAACCCTACGGGACAGGGGGTCGATGAGCAGTTCTTC
- many TRBJ2-6 TRBV5-1 CASSLAVSANVLTF TGCGCCAGCAGCTTGGCGGTTTCCGCCAACGTCCTGACTTTC
- many TRBJ1-2 TRBV5-1 CASSLEGTLKLF TGCGCCAGCAGCTTGGAAGGGACCCTAAAACTCTTC
TRBD2 few TRBJ2-3 TRBV10-3 CATGGTSGRAMLTDTQYF TGTGCCACCGGTGGGACTAGCGGGAGGGCCATGTTGACAGATACGCAGTATTTT
- many TRBJ2-2 TRBV30 CAWSRTANTGELFF TGTGCCTGGAGTCGGACGGCGAACACCGGGGAGCTGTTTTTT
- many TRBJ1-1 TRBV18 CASSPSGRRADTEAFF TGTGCCAGCTCACCCTCCGGTCGCAGGGCGGACACTGAAGCTTTCTTT
TRBD1 many TRBJ1-1 TRBV7-9 CASSLSGQGPSTEAFF TGTGCCAGCAGCTTATCGGGACAGGGACCTAGTACTGAAGCTTTCTTT
- many TRBJ1-1 TRBV6-1 CASSQPGKQGEAFF TGTGCCAGCAGCCAACCGGGAAAACAGGGTGAAGCTTTCTTT
TRBD2 many TRBJ2-1 TRBV6-2/TRBV6-3 CASSSLGTSGSSRQFF TGTGCCAGCAGTTCGCTAGGGACTAGCGGGAGCTCCCGGCAGTTCTTC
TRBD1 many TRBJ1-5 TRBV28 CATITGGGLDQPQHF TGTGCCACTATAACAGGGGGTGGGCTTGATCAGCCCCAGCATTTT
- many TRBJ1-1 TRBV5-4 CASSLGTAQAFF TGTGCCAGCAGCTTGGGAACCGCACAAGCTTTCTTT
TRBD1 many TRBJ2-3 TRBV20-1 CSAPSYRGPTDTQYF TGCAGTGCTCCGTCGTACAGGGGGCCAACAGATACGCAGTATTTT
- many TRBJ1-1 TRBV20-1 CSANDWENTEAFF TGCAGTGCTAATGACTGGGAGAACACTGAAGCTTTCTTT
TRBD1 many TRBJ1-2 TRBV5-1 CASSSTGGASGYTF TGCGCCAGCAGCTCCACAGGGGGCGCATCTGGCTACACCTTC